This T cell receptor (beta chain) derives from a study of T-cell memory formation after mild COVID-19. This clonotype was observed a few times. The germline CDR1 and CDR2 sequences are SGDLS and YYNGEE. The CDR3 has 15 amino acids. Between the trimmed V and J ends, which lost 3 bases and 4 bases, there was a span of 16 bases. Using its own MiXCR run on the 5' RACE reads, TCRdb lists one record per CDR3 protein. The sample includes around 110,000 distinct CDR3 sequences, about an eighth of them seen just once. The V and J genes are TRBV9 and TRBJ1-2; D unclear. The sequencing input was PBMCs or a T cell subset sorted from them (not recorded which). This sequence was found in an adult woman who had mild COVID-19 (a few samples of this study predate the infection). Cell type and time point are not known. The DNA of the CDR3 is TGTGCCAGCAGCGCCGAGATGGCGGGCTCCTATGGCTACACCTTC. Translating gives CASSAEMAGSYGYTF.